This TCR beta chain originates from a study of technical replicates of blood from a handful of donors. Profiling relied on immunoSEQ multiplex PCR, and the TCRdb table lists in-frame clones only, not all of them. Found here are about 79,000 clones, around 90% of them singletons; the top ten hold 0.3% to 0.45%. Trimming removed 0 bases from V and 5 bases from J; junction bases left unmatched: 7. Per germline, CDR1 MRHNA and CDR2 SNTAGT. The CDR3 sequence is 15 residues long. The source of this sequence is a human donor in good health. Some clones in this sample may be carry-over from other donors' samples. V usage is TRBV6-4 and J usage is TRBJ2-7, with 7 bases fitting TRBD2. Input material: T cells isolated from PBMCs. The DNA for the CDR3 is TGTGCCAGCAGTGACTCGATAGCGGGCGGGGACGAGCAGTACTTC. This sequence encodes CASSDSIAGGDEQYF.